The sample holds a few counts of the clone carrying this T cell receptor (beta chain). The data were obtained in a study of blood T cells in healthy people across ages. Sample-barcoded 5' priming and a J-beta primer mix drove a second PCR of about 6 to 12 cycles. TCRdb independently ran MiXCR on the 5' RACE reads; one entry per CDR3 protein. The sample comprises roughly 1,300,000 distinct CDR3 sequences, approximately 60% of which are singletons, and 6.5% to 8% rests with the top ten. This CDR3 comprises 15 residues. With V trimmed by 1 base and J by 3 bases, 8 bases remained unmatched. The germline gives CDR1 SQVTM, CDR2 ANQGSEA.

The origin of this receptor is a man aged 18 to 30 in good health. The sequenced sample consisted of blood. V gene TRBV29-1 combines with J gene TRBJ2-5; TRBD1 matches 7 bases. Here the CDR3 DNA reads TGCAGCGTTGAAGGGACAGGCCAAGGGAAAGAGACCCAGTACTTC. It encodes CSVEGTGQGKETQYF.